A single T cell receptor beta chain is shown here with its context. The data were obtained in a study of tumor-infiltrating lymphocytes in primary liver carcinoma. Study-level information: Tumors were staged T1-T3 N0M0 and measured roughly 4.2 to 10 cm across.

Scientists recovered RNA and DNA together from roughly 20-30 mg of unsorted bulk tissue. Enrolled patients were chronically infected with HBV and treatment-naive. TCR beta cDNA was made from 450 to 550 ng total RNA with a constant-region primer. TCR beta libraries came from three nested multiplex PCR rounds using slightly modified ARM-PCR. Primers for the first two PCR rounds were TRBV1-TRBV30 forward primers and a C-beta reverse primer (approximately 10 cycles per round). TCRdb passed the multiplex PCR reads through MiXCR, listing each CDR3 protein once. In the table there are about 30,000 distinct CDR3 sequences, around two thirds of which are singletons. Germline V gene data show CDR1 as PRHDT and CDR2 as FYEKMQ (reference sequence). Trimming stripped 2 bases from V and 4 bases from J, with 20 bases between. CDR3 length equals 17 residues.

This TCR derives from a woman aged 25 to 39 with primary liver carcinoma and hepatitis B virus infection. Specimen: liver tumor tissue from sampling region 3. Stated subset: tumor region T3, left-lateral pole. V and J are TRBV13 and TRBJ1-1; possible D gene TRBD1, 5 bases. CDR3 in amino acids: CASSLRGFDIRGTEAFF. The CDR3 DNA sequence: TGTGCCAGCAGCTTACGAGGGTTCGATATTAGGGGCACTGAAGCTTTCTTT.